This entry describes one T cell receptor beta chain. Generated by immunoSEQ multiplex PCR, the TCRdb table keeps only in-frame clones and is missing some. The sample lists 65,000 to 70,000 clones, approximately 80% occurring once. The data derive from a study of blood T cell repertoires in COVID-19. Turning to the study itself: Spain, Italy and the United States supplied samples that represented acute and convalescent COVID-19. The cDNA or gDNA used as material had been derived from T cells, B-cell-depleted T cells, or PBMCs.

The sequenced material came from peripheral blood. The sequence derives from a human donor in a cohort sampled during active COVID-19.

CDR3 sequence reads: CASSHHRYEQYF. CDR3 sequence (DNA): TGCGCCAGCAGCCACCACAGGTACGAGCAGTACTTC. J is TRBJ2-7 and V is TRBV4-3, with a weak D call TRBD1 (5 bases). The CDR3 totals 12 residues. The V and J ends lost 3 bases and 4 bases respectively, with 7 bases between them. Germline V lookup: CDR1 LGHNA, CDR2 YSLEER.